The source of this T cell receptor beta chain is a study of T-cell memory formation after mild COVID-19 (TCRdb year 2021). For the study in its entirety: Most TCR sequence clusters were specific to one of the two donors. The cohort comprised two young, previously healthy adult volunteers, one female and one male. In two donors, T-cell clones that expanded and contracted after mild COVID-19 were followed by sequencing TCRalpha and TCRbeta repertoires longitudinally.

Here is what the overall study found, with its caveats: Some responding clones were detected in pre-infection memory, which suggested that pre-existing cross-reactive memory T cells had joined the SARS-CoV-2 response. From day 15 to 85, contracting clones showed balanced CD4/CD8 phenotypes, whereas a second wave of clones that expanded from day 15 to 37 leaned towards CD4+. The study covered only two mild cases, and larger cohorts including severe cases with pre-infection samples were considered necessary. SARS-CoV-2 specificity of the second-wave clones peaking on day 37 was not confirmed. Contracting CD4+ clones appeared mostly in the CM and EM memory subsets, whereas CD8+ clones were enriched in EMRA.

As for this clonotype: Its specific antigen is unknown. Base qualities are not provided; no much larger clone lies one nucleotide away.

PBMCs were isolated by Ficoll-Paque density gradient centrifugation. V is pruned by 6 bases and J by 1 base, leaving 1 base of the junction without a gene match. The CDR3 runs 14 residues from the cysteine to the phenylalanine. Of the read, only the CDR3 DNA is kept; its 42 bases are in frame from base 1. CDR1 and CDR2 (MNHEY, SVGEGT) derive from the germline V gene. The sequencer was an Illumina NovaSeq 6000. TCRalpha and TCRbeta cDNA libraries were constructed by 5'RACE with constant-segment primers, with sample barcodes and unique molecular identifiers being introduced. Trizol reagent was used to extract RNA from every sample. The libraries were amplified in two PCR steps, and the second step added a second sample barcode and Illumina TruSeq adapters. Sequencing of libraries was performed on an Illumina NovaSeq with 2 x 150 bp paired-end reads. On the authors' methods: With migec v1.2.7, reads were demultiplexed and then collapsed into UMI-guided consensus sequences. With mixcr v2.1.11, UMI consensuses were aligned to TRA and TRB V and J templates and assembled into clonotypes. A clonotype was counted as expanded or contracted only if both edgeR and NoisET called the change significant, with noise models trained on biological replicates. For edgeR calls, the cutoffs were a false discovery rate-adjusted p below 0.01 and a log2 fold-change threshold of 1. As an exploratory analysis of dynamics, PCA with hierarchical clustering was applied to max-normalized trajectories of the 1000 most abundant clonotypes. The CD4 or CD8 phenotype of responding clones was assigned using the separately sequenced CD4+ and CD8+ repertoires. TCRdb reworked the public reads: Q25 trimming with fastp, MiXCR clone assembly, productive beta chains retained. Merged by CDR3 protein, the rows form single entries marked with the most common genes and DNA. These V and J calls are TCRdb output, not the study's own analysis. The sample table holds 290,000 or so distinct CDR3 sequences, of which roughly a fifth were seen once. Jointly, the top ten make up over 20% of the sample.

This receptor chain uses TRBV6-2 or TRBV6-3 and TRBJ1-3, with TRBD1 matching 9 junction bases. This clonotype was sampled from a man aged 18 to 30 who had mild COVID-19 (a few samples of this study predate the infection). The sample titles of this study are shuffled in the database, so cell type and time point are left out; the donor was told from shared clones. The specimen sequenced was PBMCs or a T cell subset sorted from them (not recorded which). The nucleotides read TGTGCCAGCAGAGGACAGGGGTCTGGAAACACCATATATTTT. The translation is CASRGQGSGNTIYF.